This TCR beta chain came from a study of cytomegalovirus exposure and HLA in healthy donors. Study-wide results and caveats: Through in vitro validation, three CMV-associated chains were shown to be specific for CMV antigens.

Amplification used 60 Vbeta primers and 13 Jbeta primers. TCRdb keeps only in-frame clones here, not all; method: immunoSEQ multiplex PCR. The sample records about 150,000 clones, roughly 87% being singletons. Germline values: CDR1 SGDLS, CDR2 YYNGEE. Deletions cut 1 base from V and 7 bases from J, with 15 bases between. The CDR3 runs to 15 residues. This clone showed up just once. Antigen specificity is unknown. This TCR came from a woman aged 40 to 50 in good health and CMV-seronegative. V and J are TRBV9 and TRBJ2-1, with a tentative D call TRBD2 (6 bases). The sequencing sample was made of PBMCs. The CDR3 nucleotides are TGTGCCAGCAGCGTAACCGGGAGCAATCTTAATGAGCAGTTCTTC. Protein: CASSVTGSNLNEQFF.